This TCR beta chain was observed in a study of cytotoxic CD8 clonotypes in ibrutinib-treated CLL. V lost 5 bases and J lost 5, with 13 bases in between. This CDR3 spans 13 amino acids. The germline V gene encodes CDR1 SGHNT and CDR2 YENEEA. The repertoire was sequenced with immunoSEQ multiplex PCR; TCRdb's copy has only in-frame clones and lacks some. The sample lists 150,000 to 200,000 clones; nearly 90% were seen once. This chain links TRBV11-3 with TRBJ2-7; tentative D call: TRBD2 (5 bases). The TCR originated in a human donor with chronic lymphocytic leukemia. Sequencing used PBMCs, obtained at disease progression, from a patient treated with ibrutinib. For the CDR3, the DNA is TGTGCCAGCAGCCCCCGCGGAGGCCACGAGCAGTACTTC. Its protein is CASSPRGGHEQYF.